This T cell receptor beta chain emerged from a study of blood T cell repertoires in COVID-19. Whole-study context: Samples of COVID-19 (acute and convalescent) were obtained from the United States, Italy and Spain. The analysed material was cDNA or gDNA that came from T cells, B-cell-depleted T cells, or PBMCs.

Per the original methods: Reference gene primer amplification gave estimated nucleated cell counts. The table came from immunoSEQ multiplex PCR; TCRdb's copy has only in-frame clones and leaves some out. V, J and clone size reflect that table, while D and trimming were determined from the DNA. The table records about 140,000 clones, around 80% of them present only once. V was clipped by 0 bases and J by 4 bases, with 14 bases between them. Germline CDR1 MNHNS, CDR2 SASEGT. This CDR3 is 16 amino acids long. This receptor was taken from a man in his sixties with active or convalescent COVID-19. Material for sequencing was peripheral blood. This chain links TRBV6-1 with TRBJ2-3, with D maybe TRBD2 (5 bases). CDR3 DNA sequence: TGTGCCAGCAGTGAAGCGCGTGGGAGCACCTCAGATACGCAGTATTTT. This encodes CASSEARGSTSDTQYF.